This section outlines one T cell receptor (beta chain) sequence together with its context. Its target antigen remains unknown. No base qualities exist here, and no much larger clone lies one base off it. The junction carries 14 bases between V and J, which are trimmed by 10 bases and 2 bases respectively. CDR3 length: 14 amino acids, cysteine to phenylalanine. The DNA shown is the 42-base CDR3, in frame from base 1. The germline V gene (reference sequence) sets CDR1 to LNHDA and CDR2 to SQIVND. The receptor library was made with the immunoSEQ multiplex PCR assay. TCRdb took over this immuneACCESS table, retaining in-frame rearrangements with V and J assigned. Such tables are incomplete; in checked studies, under half of the missing clones stem from an unresolved V gene, and the remainder is unexplained. The sample table records under 450,000 clones; approximately 92% of these occur just once. The top ten hold around 6.8% of the sample.

The source of the sample is a study of control samples from healthy donors and cancer patients (dated by TCRdb to about 2020). Input material: PBMCs. This chain is built from TRBV19 and TRBJ2-2, with the D segment identity uncertain. The origin of this receptor is a man aged 35-49 years with head and neck cancer. The DNA reads TGTGCCACCGCGGCTCAAAGAAACACCGGGGAGCTGTTTTTT. It is translated as CATAAQRNTGELFF.